These 17 T cell receptor beta chains were all obtained from the same sample, sequenced in a study of immune evolution from preneoplasia to lung adenocarcinoma. The method was immunoSEQ multiplex PCR; TCRdb's version includes in-frame clones alone and lacks a portion of them. The sample yields several thousand clones, over 80% seen once. Sequences were obtained from FFPE minimally invasive lung adenocarcinoma tissue. The receptors were sampled from a donor aged 70 or older with lung adenocarcinoma.

The chain links TRBV27 to TRBJ1-1, with D uncertain. Per germline, CDR1 MNHEY and CDR2 SMNVEV (reference sequence). Trimming took 5 bases from V and 5 from J, leaving 18 bases between them. The CDR3 is 15 amino acids. As DNA, the CDR3 is TGTGCCAGCAGTAATTTACCCAGCGGAGGGACTGAAGCTTTCTTT. Translation: CASSNLPSGGTEAFF.

This chain connects TRBV13 to TRBJ2-7; D is perhaps TRBD1 (6 bases). V lost 5 bases, J lost 2 bases, and 13 bases lay in between. The CDR3 sequence is 14 residues long. CDR1 is PRHDT and CDR2 is FYEKMQ in the germline V gene (reference sequence). The CDR3 sequence: CASSGRDIAYEQYF. The CDR3 DNA reads as TGTGCCAGCAGCGGACGGGACATAGCCTACGAGCAGTACTTC.

The chain employs TRBV15 and TRBJ2-7; possibly TRBD1 for D (8 bases). Deletions cut 5 bases from V and 5 bases from J, with 16 bases between. CDR1 and CDR2 from the germline V gene are LNHNV and YYDKDF (reference sequence). CDR3 size: 14 residues. The CDR3 DNA is TGTGCCACCAGCCCAGGACAGGGAGGGGACGAGCAGTACTTC. Translating gives CATSPGQGGDEQYF.

The rearrangement uses TRBV28 and TRBJ2-7, with D possibly being TRBD2 (5 bases). Germline-derived CDR1 and CDR2 are MDHEN and SYDVKM. V was clipped by 6 bases and J by 3 bases, with 15 bases between them. The CDR3 contains 14 residues. The CDR3 spells CASRPGGSIYEQYF. The DNA of the CDR3 is TGTGCCAGCAGGCCCGGAGGCTCGATCTACGAGCAGTACTTC.

The rearrangement joins TRBV9 to TRBJ1-3, with D perhaps TRBD1 (5 bases). Germline assignment: CDR1 SGDLS and CDR2 YYNGEE. V lost 5 bases, J lost 2 bases, and 11 bases lay in between. This CDR3 spans 14 amino acids. The CDR3 region has the DNA TGTGCCAGCAGGGGACTCGGGACTGGAAACACCATATATTTT. This translates into CASRGLGTGNTIYF. The whole variable domain, filled in from reference TRBV9 and TRBJ1-3, reads DSGVTQTPKHLITATGQRVTLRCSPRSGDLSVYWYQQSLDQGLQFLIQYYNGEERAKGNILERFSAQQFPDLHSELNLSSLELGDSALYFCASRGLGTGNTIYFGEGSWLTVV.

A few counts support this clone. This chain joins TRBV5-1 and TRBJ2-1; unclear D gene. Trimming shortened V by 1 base and J by 0 bases, and 8 bases separated the two germline ends. The CDR3 is 15 amino acids. Germline CDR1 SGHRS, CDR2 YFSETQ. CDR3 in amino acids: CASSLFPSSYNEQFF. The CDR3 nucleotides are TGCGCCAGCAGCTTGTTCCCGAGCTCCTACAATGAGCAGTTCTTC.

The V gene is TRBV13, the J gene TRBJ2-7; D is perhaps TRBD2 (6 bases). V lost 4 bases and J lost 1, with 20 bases in between. CDR3 length: 17 residues. Germline lookup yields CDR1 PRHDT and CDR2 FYEKMQ (reference sequence). CDR3 sequence reads: CASSSRERERFSYEQYF. As DNA, the CDR3 is TGTGCCAGCAGCTCCCGTGAACGGGAGCGGTTTTCCTACGAGCAGTACTTC.

The V call is TRBV5-4, the J call TRBJ2-2, with 8 bases aligning to TRBD1. The germline V gene has CDR1 SGHNT and CDR2 YYREEE (reference sequence). The CDR3 loop spans 16 amino acids. Unmatched junction bases numbered 6, after V lost 4 bases and J lost 1 base. The CDR3 sequence: CASSQGQGVNTGELFF. CDR3 nucleotide sequence: TGTGCCAGCAGCCAAGGACAGGGAGTGAACACCGGGGAGCTGTTTTTT.

The chain combines TRBV19 with TRBJ1-1; the D is unclear. The CDR3 totals 13 residues. The germline CDR1 and CDR2 sequences are LNHDA and SQIVND (reference sequence). V lost 5 bases, J lost 2 bases, and 9 bases lay in between. CDR3 region: CASSDNRNTEAFF. CDR3 DNA: TGTGCCAGTAGTGATAATCGAAACACTGAAGCTTTCTTT.

The gene calls are TRBV2 and TRBJ1-1, with D maybe TRBD1 (5 bases). V gave up 7 bases and J gave up 1 base, with 13 bases separating them. This CDR3 comprises 14 residues. The germline CDR1 and CDR2 sequences are SNHLY and FYNNEI. In DNA, the CDR3 is TGTGCCAGCAAATTGAAGGGGTGGAACACTGAAGCTTTCTTT. The encoded protein is CASKLKGWNTEAFF.

This clone was seen a few times. The chain is built from TRBV28 and TRBJ2-7; weak D call: TRBD1 (6 bases). The CDR3 is 13 amino acids. The V end lost 10 bases, the J end lost 3 bases, and 16 bases lay between the germline ends. Looked up from germline, CDR1 is MDHEN and CDR2 is SYDVKM. Here the CDR3 reads CANSKGRGYEQYF. CDR3 DNA: TGTGCCAACTCCAAAGGCAGGGGCTACGAGCAGTACTTC.

This rearrangement joins TRBV2 to TRBJ1-1, with D possibly being TRBD1 (5 bases). The germline V gene has CDR1 SNHLY and CDR2 FYNNEI. This CDR3 region has 15 residues. Trimming shortened V by 6 bases and J by 6 bases, and 20 bases separated the two germline ends. This chain's CDR3 is CASRSDPPGLSEAFF. CDR3 DNA sequence: TGTGCCAGCAGGTCCGACCCTCCGGGGCTTTCTGAAGCTTTCTTT.

A remark on this clone: The sample has other DNA sequences that encode this CDR3 too. The rearrangement uses TRBV15 and TRBJ2-1, with D perhaps being TRBD1 or TRBD2 (5 bases each). This CDR3 spans 14 amino acids. Germline V gives CDR1 LNHNV, CDR2 YYDKDF (reference sequence). V shed 0 bases and J shed 5 bases, with 8 bases lying between them. This CDR3 is CATSRDGGNNEQFF. For the CDR3, the DNA is TGTGCCACCAGCAGAGATGGGGGAAACAATGAGCAGTTCTTC.

The chain employs TRBV29-1 and TRBJ1-5, with 7 bases identical to TRBD1. Germline loops: CDR1 SQVTM, CDR2 ANQGSEA. The CDR3 spans 13 residues. V shed 7 bases, J shed 7 bases, and the junction held 10 bases outside the gene matches. The CDR3 DNA reads as TGCAGCGGCTCTGAAGGGGGCCGGCAGCCCCAGCATTTT. Protein product: CSGSEGGRQPQHF.

This chain uses TRBV30 with TRBJ2-5, with 9 positions matching TRBD2. The CDR3 is made up of 14 amino acids. Per germline, CDR1 GTSNPN and CDR2 SVGIG (reference sequence). J gave up 5 bases and V 3 bases, and 7 bases lay outside the gene matches. CDR3 loop: CAWRGREGLETQYF. The DNA for the CDR3 is TGTGCCTGGAGAGGGCGGGAGGGCCTTGAGACCCAGTACTTC. The variable domain in full, completed from reference TRBV30 and TRBJ2-5, reads SQTIHQWPATLVQPVGSPLSLECTVEGTSNPNLYWYRQAAGRGLQLLFYSVGIGQISSEVPQNLSASRPQDRQFILSSKKLLLSDSGFYLCAWRGREGLETQYFGPGTRLLVL.

The chain couples TRBV5-1 to TRBJ2-3; perhaps TRBD2 as D (6 bases). The CDR3 length is 14 residues. Trimming removed 4 bases from V and 3 bases from J, with 12 bases in between. Germline V gives CDR1 SGHRS, CDR2 YFSETQ. The DNA for the CDR3 is TGCGCCAGCAGCCCCGGACGGGAGACAGATACGCAGTATTTT. Translating it yields CASSPGRETDTQYF.

This clone appeared a few times. The gene calls are TRBV7-6 and TRBJ2-3; 7 bases fit TRBD2. The CDR3 length is 16 residues. CDR1 is SGHVS, CDR2 FNYEAQ, per germline. J was trimmed by 5 bases and V by 5 bases; bases with no gene match: 13. In nucleotides, the CDR3 is TGTGCCAGCAGCCCAACCGCGGGAGTCCTAAGAGATACGCAGTATTTT. It translates to CASSPTAGVLRDTQYF.